This record looks at one T cell receptor beta chain sequence and its context. Its cognate antigen has yet to be identified. One base away there is no much larger clone; base qualities are not given. The data belong to a study of blood T cell repertoires in COVID-19 (dated by TCRdb to the early 2020s). In the study overall: The collaborator samples originated in the United States, Italy and Spain and spanned the acute and convalescent phases of COVID-19. The dataset comprised deeply sampled blood TCRbeta repertoires from subjects exposed to, actively infected with, or recovered from COVID-19. The material from the prospective study consisted of cDNA or gDNA derived from T cells, B-cell-depleted T cells, or PBMCs. The sample metadata nearly always contained a de-identified subject ID, COVID-19 status, age in years and sex. Where available, HLA class I and class II types were obtained from metadata supplied by the sample provider rather than from assay-based typing. The repertoires were released in a freely available public database intended as a resource for research on the immune response to SARS-CoV-2. Samples came from the ongoing ImmuneRACE study (first 160 participants) plus 1,254 subjects from 6 global collaborators.

TCRbeta CDR3 regions were amplified from genomic DNA using the immunoSEQ Assay, a bias-controlled multiplex PCR. In the paper's pipeline: The number of nucleated cells in each sample was estimated by amplification of reference gene primers within the assay. To quantify the absolute abundance of each unique TCRbeta CDR3 rearrangement, sequence reads were collapsed and filtered. For each sample, productive Simpson clonality was calculated by taking the square root of Simpson's diversity index across productive rearrangements. TCRdb mirrors the immuneACCESS table, restricted to in-frame sequences. Some clones are absent from its copies; in checked studies, under half trace to an unresolved V gene, and the reason for the others is unknown. V, J and clone size reflect that table, while D and trimming were determined from the DNA. The sample table holds 100,000 to 120,000 clones, of which around 80% were seen once. 15% of the sample is held by the ten biggest clonotypes.

What the study reported, not specific to this receptor: Clinical and demographic metadata were provided uncurated, with the amount varying by source and participant.

Each collaborating institution followed its own protocols to collect whole blood in K2EDTA tubes. For TCRbeta analysis, collaborators shipped samples as frozen whole blood, isolated PBMCs, or DNA extracted from either of those sample types. Material: peripheral blood. This TCR was sampled from a woman of 80 years or more with acute or convalescent COVID-19.

The DNA sequence is given as TGCAGCGTTCGGGACAGGGGAAACTATGGCTACACCTTC. The resulting protein is CSVRDRGNYGYTF. The V and J segments used are TRBV29-1 and TRBJ1-2; 10 bases in the middle match TRBD1. The CDR3 covers 13 residues, taking in both the cysteine and the phenylalanine. Only the CDR3 region is kept as DNA, spanning 39 bases read in frame from base 1. V has 5 bases trimmed and J has 2 bases trimmed; junction bases matching no gene number 2. According to the germline V gene, CDR1 reads SQVTM and CDR2 reads ANQGSEA.